What follows are 12 T cell receptor beta chains derived from one specimen sequenced in a study of vaccination effects on CD4 cells after COVID-19. Their specific antigens are unknown. Assay used: immunoSEQ multiplex PCR; TCRdb lists only in-frame clones, some missing. The table lists tens of thousands of clones, 55% to 75% of them singletons. Antigen-specific CD4+ T cells expanded by the ViraFEST assay with viral peptide pools were then sequenced. The culture ran for 9 to 11 days, and then CD4+ T cells were isolated. Nucleocapsid antibody tests were negative, and the vaccine recipients had no prior SARS-CoV-2 infection. The source was CD4+ T cells from PBMCs cultured with SARS-CoV-2 spike peptides, collected before COVID-19 vaccination. The receptor set was obtained from a human donor who received a COVID-19 vaccine.

The rearrangement joins TRBV28 to TRBJ2-7, with 7 positions matching TRBD1. CDR3 length: 14 amino acids. The junction had 5 bases not matched to a gene; V was cut back by 6 bases and J by 0 bases. Germline CDR1 reads MDHEN; CDR2 reads SYDVKM. The CDR3 loop reads CASRTGQPSYEQYF. CDR3 DNA: TGTGCCAGCAGAACGGGACAGCCCTCCTACGAGCAGTACTTC.

The chain combines TRBV2 with TRBJ2-7, with 10 nucleotides matching TRBD1. This CDR3 has 15 amino acids. Per the germline V gene, CDR1 is SNHLY and CDR2 is FYNNEI. V shed 5 bases and J 3 bases; nucleotides not matched to a gene: 7. CDR3 amino acids: CASSFTGTGVYEQYF. CDR3 bases: TGTGCCAGCAGTTTTACCGGGACAGGGGTCTACGAGCAGTACTTC.

The chain uses TRBV12-3 or TRBV12-4 and TRBJ2-7; possible D gene TRBD1, 5 bases. This CDR3 has 13 residues. The ends were cut back, 6 bases at V and 1 base at J, with 10 bases in the middle. CDR3 nucleotides: TGTGCCAGCAGGTACGACAGTTCCTACGAGCAGTACTTC. Its translation is CASRYDSSYEQYF.

This clone was detected only once. The chain employs TRBV27 and TRBJ2-4, with D maybe TRBD2 (5 bases). In germline, CDR1 is MNHEY, CDR2 SMNVEV (reference sequence). The CDR3 has 14 amino acids. Trimming left V 5 bases short and J 5 bases short, with 13 bases between. The DNA for the CDR3 is TGTGCCAGCAGTCCCATCCGAGGGCAAAACATTCAGTACTTC. Its protein is CASSPIRGQNIQYF.

For this clone: The junction departs from germline at one end; a sequencing error may be responsible. This rearrangement joins TRBV7-2 to TRBJ1-2; no clear D gene. CDR3 size: 12 residues. Germline V gives CDR1 SGHTA, CDR2 FQGNSA. The CDR3 spells CASSLEMVTPYF. CDR3 nucleotides: TGTGCCAGCAGCTTAGAGATGGTTACCCCATACTTC.

This sequence joins TRBV21-1 and TRBJ2-2; the D segment call TRBD2 is taken from the table without a DNA check. TRBV21-1 is annotated as a pseudogene. The CDR3 sequence is 16 residues long. CDR3 amino acids: CASIGTGLQESGELFF. CDR3 bases: TGTGCCAGCATCGGAACGGGACTTCAGGAGTCCGGGGAGCTGTTTTTT.

Only a few counts were recorded for this clone. J is TRBJ1-4 and V is TRBV7-6; D not resolved. Germline loops: CDR1 SGHVS, CDR2 FNYEAQ. The V gene lost 3 bases and the J gene lost 10 bases, with 9 bases spanning the gap. The length of the CDR3 is 12 residues. CDR3 DNA sequence: TGTGCCAGCAGCTTTCAACGGGGAAAACTGTTTTTT. It yields the protein CASSFQRGKLFF.

In this sample, this clone turned up once. The chain combines TRBV6-4 with TRBJ2-2; TRBD1 might be the D (6 bases). Looked up from germline, CDR1 is MRHNA and CDR2 is SNTAGT. V gave up 5 bases and J gave up 5 bases, with 9 bases separating them. This CDR3 is built from 13 residues. The DNA of the CDR3 is TGTGCCAGCAGTCAACAGGGAACCGGGGAGCTGTTTTTT. Translated: CASSQQGTGELFF.

The gene calls are TRBV5-5 and TRBJ2-7; D ambiguous. Germline V CDR1 and CDR2: SGHKS, YYEKEE (reference sequence). This CDR3 contains 13 residues. Trimming stripped 0 bases from V and 5 bases from J, with 9 bases between. CDR3 nucleotide sequence: TGTGCCAGCAGCTTGGAGACTCCGGACGAGCAGTACTTC. Amino acid sequence: CASSLETPDEQYF.

The chain couples TRBV5-4 to TRBJ1-4, with 7 bases fitting TRBD1. This CDR3 is built from 15 residues. Germline V gene data show CDR1 as SGHNT and CDR2 as YYREEE (reference sequence). The trim removed 3 bases at V and 2 bases at J, leaving 4 bases unmatched. The CDR3 is CASSSLGQTNEKLFF. CDR3 bases: TGTGCCAGCAGCTCCCTGGGACAGACTAATGAAAAACTGTTTTTT.

This clone was found a few times. The chain is built from TRBV7-9 and TRBJ2-7, with 8 bases lining up with TRBD1. Trimming cost V 5 bases and J 7 bases; bases outside gene matches: 4. The CDR3 extends over 12 amino acids. Germline CDR1 SEHNR, CDR2 FQNEAQ (reference sequence). The DNA for the CDR3 is TGTGCCAGCAGCGTGGACAGGGAGGAGCAGTACTTC. Translated, it gives CASSVDREEQYF. The full variable domain, rest sourced from reference TRBV7-9 and TRBJ2-7, is DTGVSQNPRHKITKRGQNVTFRCDPISEHNRLYWYRQTLGQGPEFLTYFQNEAQLEKSRLLSDRFSAERPKGSFSTLEIQRTEQGDSAMYLCASSVDREEQYFGPGTRLTVT.

The chain employs TRBV4-1 and TRBJ2-2; D assignment may be TRBD1 or TRBD2 (5 bases each). The CDR3 runs 14 residues. Germline CDR1 is MGHRA and CDR2 is YSYEKL. Trimming cost V 4 bases and J 7 bases, with 13 bases left between them. The DNA of the CDR3 is TGCGCCAGCAGCCCCACCTGGGGGATCGGGGAGCTGTTTTTT. It specifies CASSPTWGIGELFF.